This T cell receptor (beta chain) was recovered during a study of blood T cell repertoires in COVID-19. Study in general: PBMCs, B-cell-depleted T cells, or T cells provided the cDNA or gDNA that made up the material.

The assay was immunoSEQ multiplex PCR, and TCRdb's table has in-frame clones only and misses some. The sample has tens of thousands of clones, 70% to 85% seen once. The sample holds a few counts of this clone. The junction had 5 bases not matched to a gene; V was cut back by 6 bases and J by 2 bases. The germline CDR1 and CDR2 sequences are SGHVS and FNYEAQ. The CDR3 is 16 amino acids. The sequencing sample was made of peripheral blood. The TCR was taken from a woman over 75 with COVID-19, enrolled during active disease. The V call is TRBV7-6, the J call TRBJ2-1, with 12 positions matching TRBD2. As DNA, the CDR3 is TGTGCCAGCAGTAAGCGGACTAGCGGGACCTACAATGAGCAGTTCTTC. It yields the protein CASSKRTSGTYNEQFF.